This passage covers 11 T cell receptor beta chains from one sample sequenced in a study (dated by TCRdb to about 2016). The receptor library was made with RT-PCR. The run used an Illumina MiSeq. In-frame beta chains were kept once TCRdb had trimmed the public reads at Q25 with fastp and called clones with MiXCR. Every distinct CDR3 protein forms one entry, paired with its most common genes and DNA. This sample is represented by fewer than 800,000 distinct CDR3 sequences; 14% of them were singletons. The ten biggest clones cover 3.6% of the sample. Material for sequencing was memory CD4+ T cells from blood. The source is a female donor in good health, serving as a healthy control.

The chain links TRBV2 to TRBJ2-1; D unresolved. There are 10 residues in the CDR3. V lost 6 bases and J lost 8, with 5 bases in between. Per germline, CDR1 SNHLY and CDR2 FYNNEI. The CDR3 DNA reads TGTGCCAGCAGCCAATATGAGCAGTTCTTC. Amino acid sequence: CASSQYEQFF.

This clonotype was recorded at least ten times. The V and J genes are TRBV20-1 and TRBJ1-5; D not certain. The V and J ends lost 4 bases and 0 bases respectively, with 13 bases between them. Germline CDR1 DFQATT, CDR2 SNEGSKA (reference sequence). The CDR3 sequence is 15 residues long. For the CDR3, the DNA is TGCAGTGCTATGGATTTTATTCGTAGCAATCAGCCCCAGCATTTT. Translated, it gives CSAMDFIRSNQPQHF.

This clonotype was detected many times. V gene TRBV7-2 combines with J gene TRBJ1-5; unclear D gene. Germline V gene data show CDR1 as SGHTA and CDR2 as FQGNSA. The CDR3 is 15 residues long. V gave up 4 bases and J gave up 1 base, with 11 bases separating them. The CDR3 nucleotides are TGTGCCAGCAGCTCCCGGGCAGAAAGCAATCAGCCCCAGCATTTT. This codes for CASSSRAESNQPQHF.

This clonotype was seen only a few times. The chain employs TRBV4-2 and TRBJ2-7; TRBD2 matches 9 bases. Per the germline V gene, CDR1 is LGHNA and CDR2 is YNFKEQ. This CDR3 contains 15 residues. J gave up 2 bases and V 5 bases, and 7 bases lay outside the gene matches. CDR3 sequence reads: CASSTRLAEAYEQYF. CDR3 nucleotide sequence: TGTGCCAGCAGCACTCGACTAGCGGAGGCCTACGAGCAGTACTTC.

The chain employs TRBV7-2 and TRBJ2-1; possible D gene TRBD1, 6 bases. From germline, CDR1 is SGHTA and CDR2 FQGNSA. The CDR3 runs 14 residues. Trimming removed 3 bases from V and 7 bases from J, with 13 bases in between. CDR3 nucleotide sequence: TGTGCCAGCAGCTTGCCAGGGGCCTGGAATGAGCAGTTCTTC. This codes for CASSLPGAWNEQFF. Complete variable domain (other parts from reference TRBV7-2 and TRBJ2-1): GAGVSQSPSNKVTEKGKDVELRCDPISGHTALYWYRQSLGQGLEFLIYFQGNSAPDKSGLPSDRFSAERTGGSVSTLTIQRTQQEDSAVYLCASSLPGAWNEQFFGPGTRLTVL.

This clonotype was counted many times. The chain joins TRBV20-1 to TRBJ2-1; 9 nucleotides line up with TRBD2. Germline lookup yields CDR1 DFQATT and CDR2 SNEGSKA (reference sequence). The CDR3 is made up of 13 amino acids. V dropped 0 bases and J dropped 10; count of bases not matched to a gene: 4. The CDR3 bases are TGCAGTGCTAGAGATGGTACTAGCGGGGAGCAGTTCTTC. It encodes CSARDGTSGEQFF.

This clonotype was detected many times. The DNA for the CDR3 is TGTGCCAGCAGGGACAGAGCCGATACGCAGTATTTT. Protein: CASRDRADTQYF. The rearrangement joins TRBV6-6 to TRBJ2-3, with D perhaps matching TRBD1 (6 bases). V was cut by 6 bases and J by 6 bases, with 10 bases left in between. Germline V gene lookup returns CDR1 MNHNY and CDR2 SVGAGI (reference sequence). The CDR3 contains 12 residues.

In DNA form, the CDR3 reads TGCGCCAGCAGCCCACAGGGAGGCAAAAACATTCAGTACTTC. Its protein is CASSPQGGKNIQYF. V is TRBV5-1 and J is TRBJ2-4; the D call may be TRBD1 or TRBD2 (6 bases each). CDR1 SGHRS and CDR2 YFSETQ come from the germline V gene. Trimming left V 4 bases short and J 3 bases short, with 11 bases between. The CDR3 spans 14 residues.

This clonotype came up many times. The CDR3 spells CSAGAPNTGELFF. DNA of the CDR3: TGCAGCGCAGGGGCCCCGAACACCGGGGAGCTGTTTTTT. The gene calls are TRBV29-1 and TRBJ2-2; TRBD1 is a possible D gene (6 bases). CDR1 is SQVTM, CDR2 ANQGSEA, per germline. Trimming removed 7 bases from V and 0 bases from J, with 9 bases in between. The CDR3 is 13 amino acids.

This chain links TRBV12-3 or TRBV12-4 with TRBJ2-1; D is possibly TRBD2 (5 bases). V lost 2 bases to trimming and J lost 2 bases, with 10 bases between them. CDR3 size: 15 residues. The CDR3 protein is CASSLQRITYNEQFF. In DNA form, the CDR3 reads TGTGCCAGCAGTTTACAGCGGATCACCTACAATGAGCAGTTCTTC.

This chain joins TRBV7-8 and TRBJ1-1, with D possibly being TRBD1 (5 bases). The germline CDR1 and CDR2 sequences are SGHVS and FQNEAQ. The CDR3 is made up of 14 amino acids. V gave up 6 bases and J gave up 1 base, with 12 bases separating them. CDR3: CASREVGQNTEAFF. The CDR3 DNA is TGTGCCAGCAGAGAGGTAGGACAGAACACTGAAGCTTTCTTT. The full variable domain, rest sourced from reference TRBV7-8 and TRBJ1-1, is GAGVSQSPRYKVAKRGQDVALRCDPISGHVSLFWYQQALGQGPEFLTYFQNEAQLDKSGLPSDRFFAERPEGSVSTLKIQRTQQEDSAVYLCASREVGQNTEAFFGQGTRLTVV.